These 23 T cell receptor beta chains originate from one sample sequenced in a study of cytomegalovirus exposure and HLA in healthy donors. Amplification used 60 Vbeta primers and 13 Jbeta primers. Generated by immunoSEQ multiplex PCR, the TCRdb table keeps only in-frame clones and is missing some. Seen here are 120,000 or so clones, roughly 17% observed once, and the top ten hold about 3%. Material for sequencing was PBMCs. These receptors originate from a female donor in good health and CMV-seropositive.

This clone was recorded once. J is TRBJ2-5 and V is TRBV6-6, with 7 bases that match TRBD1. CDR1 is MNHNY and CDR2 is SVGAGI in the germline V gene (reference sequence). V was clipped by 2 bases and J by 5 bases; unmatched bases: 8. The CDR3 runs to 15 residues. The CDR3 reads CASSYLDRVSETQYF. CDR3 DNA sequence: TGTGCCAGCAGTTACCTAGACAGGGTCTCGGAGACCCAGTACTTC.

The rearrangement joins TRBV7-2 to TRBJ1-6; no definite D call. This CDR3 is 17 amino acids long. Per the germline V gene, CDR1 is SGHTA and CDR2 is FQGNSA. The V gene lost 1 base and the J gene lost 3 bases, with 13 bases spanning the gap. The CDR3 DNA sequence: TGTGCCAGCAGCTTAGACGGTTACTCTTACTATAATTCACCCCTCCACTTT. It translates to CASSLDGYSYYNSPLHF.

The rearrangement links TRBV19 to TRBJ2-5, with 7 bases lining up with TRBD2. The CDR3 is 15 amino acids. V lost 1 base, J lost 5 bases, and 7 bases stayed unmatched. Germline CDR1 reads LNHDA; CDR2 reads SQIVND (reference sequence). The CDR3 region has the DNA TGTGCCAGTAGTATAGTATCCAGCGGGAAGGAGACCCAGTACTTC. Translated: CASSIVSSGKETQYF.

In its sample, this clone was seen a few times. The rearrangement uses TRBV5-6 and TRBJ2-1; 14 bases align to TRBD2. Trimming removed 0 bases from V and 4 bases from J; junction bases left unmatched: 6. The CDR3 is 18 amino acids. The germline V gene has CDR1 SGHDT and CDR2 YYEEEE. CDR3 bases: TGTGCCAGCAGCTTGGGGACTAGCGGGAGGCCTGATTACAATGAGCAGTTCTTC. This sequence encodes CASSLGTSGRPDYNEQFF.

This clone was seen only a few times. The CDR3 reads CASSEDRSNTEAFF. The CDR3 DNA is TGTGCCAGCAGTGAAGACAGGTCGAACACTGAAGCTTTCTTT. The genes are TRBV25-1 and TRBJ1-1; D is possibly TRBD1 (6 bases). This CDR3 comprises 14 residues. V lost 2 bases, J lost 1 base, and 8 bases lay in between. Germline V gene sequence: CDR1 MGHDK, CDR2 SYGVNS.

The rearrangement joins TRBV7-9 to TRBJ1-2; D is uncertain. The V end lost 2 bases, the J end lost 8 bases, and 12 bases lay between the germline ends. The CDR3 has 13 residues. The germline V gene encodes CDR1 SEHNR and CDR2 FQNEAQ (reference sequence). In DNA form, the CDR3 reads TGTGCCAGCAGCTTACTGAGTAAGGAGGGCTACACCTTC. Amino acid sequence: CASSLLSKEGYTF.

This chain links TRBV2 with TRBJ2-2, with D possibly matching TRBD1 (6 bases). Trimming stripped 7 bases from V and 7 bases from J, with 16 bases between. This CDR3 is built from 14 residues. Germline V lookup: CDR1 SNHLY, CDR2 FYNNEI. CDR3 in amino acids: CASTSDRWGGELFF. CDR3 in DNA: TGTGCCAGCACTTCAGACAGGTGGGGCGGGGAGCTGTTTTTT.

This clone was observed a few times. The CDR3 region has the DNA TGTGCCAGCAGCTCGGGGGGGGTAGGAGAGACCCAGTACTTC. This codes for CASSSGGVGETQYF. V gene TRBV2 combines with J gene TRBJ2-5; 8 bases are a match to TRBD2. The CDR3 is 14 residues long. V trimming: 6 bases; J trimming: 4 bases; junction bases outside the gene matches: 7. Germline CDR1 and CDR2: SNHLY and FYNNEI.

The genes are TRBV5-4 and TRBJ2-5; 9 nucleotides agree with TRBD2. CDR3 length: 16 residues. Germline V lookup: CDR1 SGHNT, CDR2 YYREEE (reference sequence). J was trimmed by 4 bases and V by 4 bases; bases with no gene match: 11. The CDR3 coding sequence is TGTGCCAGCAGCGTTGGGGTAGCGGGAGAGACAGAGACCCAGTACTTC. Encoded protein: CASSVGVAGETETQYF.

This rearrangement joins TRBV4-2 to TRBJ2-1, with 11 bases identical to TRBD2. CDR3 size: 15 residues. After removal of 4 bases from V and 7 bases from J, the junction contained 6 bases not matched to a gene. Looked up from germline, CDR1 is LGHNA and CDR2 is YNFKEQ. CDR3 sequence reads: CASSLTSGSRNEQFF. As DNA, the CDR3 is TGTGCCAGCAGCCTTACTAGCGGGAGTAGGAATGAGCAGTTCTTC.

The chain combines TRBV5-4 with TRBJ2-2, with D possibly TRBD2 on 6 matching bases. This CDR3 is built from 14 residues. Trimming removed 4 bases from V and 6 bases from J, with 13 bases in between. Germline V gene sequence: CDR1 SGHNT, CDR2 YYREEE (reference sequence). The CDR3 DNA follows: TGTGCCAGCAGCCGGGACTTCGGTGCCGGGGAGCTGTTTTTT. Its translation: CASSRDFGAGELFF.

This clone was detected only a few times. The chain uses TRBV5-4 and TRBJ2-2; TRBD2 matches at 9 bases. The CDR3 covers 16 residues. Trimming removed 4 bases from V and 4 bases from J; junction bases left unmatched: 8. Germline V lookup: CDR1 SGHNT, CDR2 YYREEE (reference sequence). The CDR3 sequence: CASSNGASGVTGELFF. CDR3 coding DNA: TGTGCCAGCAGCAATGGGGCTAGCGGGGTCACCGGGGAGCTGTTTTTT.

This clone was observed a handful of times. This sequence joins TRBV6-1 and TRBJ2-1; TRBD2 matches 11 bases. V was pared by 2 bases and J by 0 bases, with 9 bases of the junction left unmatched. The CDR3 has 19 amino acids. Germline V gives CDR1 MNHNS, CDR2 SASEGT. Here the CDR3 DNA reads TGTGCCAGCAGTGAATGGTCCGCTAGCGGGAGGAGCTCCTACAATGAGCAGTTCTTC. Protein: CASSEWSASGRSSYNEQFF.

The rearrangement uses TRBV7-2 and TRBJ2-1; the D gene is possibly TRBD2 (6 bases). V was pared by 1 base and J by 9 bases, with 13 bases between. The germline V gene has CDR1 SGHTA and CDR2 FQGNSA. CDR3 size: 14 residues. The CDR3 region has the DNA TGTGCCAGCAGCTTAGTATTCCGGGAGCTTGAGCAGTTCTTC. Its translation is CASSLVFRELEQFF.

The V and J genes are TRBV7-3 and TRBJ2-7; D call uncertain. The CDR3 loop spans 13 amino acids. The V gene lost 3 bases and the J gene lost 0 bases, with 6 bases spanning the gap. Germline CDR1 is SGHTA and CDR2 is FQGTGA. CDR3 DNA: TGTGCCAGCAGCTTTACTACCTCCTACGAGCAGTACTTC. It encodes CASSFTTSYEQYF.

This rearrangement joins TRBV7-9 to TRBJ1-4; no reliable D call. The V gene lost 5 bases and the J gene lost 2 bases, with 9 bases spanning the gap. The germline CDR1 and CDR2 sequences are SEHNR and FQNEAQ (reference sequence). The CDR3 sequence is 14 residues long. CDR3 sequence reads: CASSKRSTNEKLFF. The CDR3, as DNA: TGTGCCAGCAGCAAACGTAGCACTAATGAAAAACTGTTTTTT.

The rearrangement uses TRBV9 and TRBJ2-5, with D possibly matching TRBD2 (5 bases). The CDR3 sequence is 15 residues long. V gave up 1 base and J gave up 5 bases, with 15 bases separating them. CDR1 and CDR2 (germline): SGDLS, YYNGEE. CDR3 DNA: TGTGCCAGCAGCGTACTGACGGGGTTGGGGGAGACCCAGTACTTC. It is translated as CASSVLTGLGETQYF.

This clone was observed a handful of times. The chain uses TRBV5-8 and TRBJ2-7; no clear D. The V and J ends lost 1 base and 4 bases respectively, with 18 bases between them. The length of the CDR3 is 16 residues. Per germline, CDR1 SGHTS and CDR2 YDEGEE. The CDR3 DNA sequence: TGTGCCAGCAGCTTGCTTTTACATCCTTCTCCATACGAGCAGTACTTC. It encodes CASSLLLHPSPYEQYF.

J is TRBJ1-2 and V is TRBV9, with 10 bases matching TRBD1. V trimming: 4 bases; J trimming: 6 bases; junction bases outside the gene matches: 21. The germline CDR1 and CDR2 sequences are SGDLS and YYNGEE. The CDR3 loop spans 19 amino acids. CDR3 nucleotides: TGTGCCAGCAGCCTGAGCAAGGACATCCGGGACAGGGGAGGGAATGGCTACACCTTC. It specifies CASSLSKDIRDRGGNGYTF.

V gene TRBV28 combines with J gene TRBJ1-1; no reliable D call. V dropped 1 base and J dropped 4 bases, with 13 bases sitting between them. Germline CDR1 reads MDHEN; CDR2 reads SYDVKM. CDR3 length: 15 residues. The CDR3 sequence: CASSLYRARGTEAFF. The CDR3 DNA follows: TGTGCCAGCAGTTTATATCGGGCCCGGGGCACTGAAGCTTTCTTT.

The chain couples TRBV7-8 to TRBJ2-6, with D possibly being TRBD2 (6 bases). The V gene lost 1 base and the J gene lost 4 bases, with 17 bases spanning the gap. Germline V gene lookup returns CDR1 SGHVS and CDR2 FQNEAQ. CDR3 length: 18 amino acids. The CDR3, as DNA: TGTGCCAGCAGCTTAGTTGGAGGGAGAAAGCTAGGGGCCAACGTCCTGACTTTC. It encodes CASSLVGGRKLGANVLTF.

This clone was counted between two and nine times. CDR3 residues: CAWSRTGGWENIQYF. The CDR3 DNA sequence: TGTGCCTGGAGTAGAACAGGGGGGTGGGAAAACATTCAGTACTTC. The chain recombines TRBV30 with TRBJ2-4; TRBD1 matches at 8 bases. The germline V gene has CDR1 GTSNPN and CDR2 SVGIG (reference sequence). The V gene end was trimmed by 2 bases and the J gene end by 5 bases; junction bases not matched to a gene: 8. The CDR3 spans 15 residues.

The chain employs TRBV19 and TRBJ2-1, with 8 bases aligning to TRBD1. CDR1 is LNHDA, CDR2 SQIVND, per germline (reference sequence). After removal of 4 bases from V and 11 bases from J, the junction contained 13 bases not matched to a gene. This CDR3 is 15 amino acids long. The CDR3 is CASSTFAMDRAKQFF. The CDR3 DNA sequence: TGTGCCAGTAGTACTTTCGCCATGGACAGGGCCAAGCAGTTCTTC. Looking up the rest from reference TRBV19 and TRBJ2-1 gives the full variable domain: DGGITQSPKYLFRKEGQNVTLSCEQNLNHDAMYWYRQDPGQGLRLIYYSQIVNDFQKGDIAEGYSVSREKKESFPLTVTSAQKNPTAFYLCASSTFAMDRAKQFFGPGTRLTVL.